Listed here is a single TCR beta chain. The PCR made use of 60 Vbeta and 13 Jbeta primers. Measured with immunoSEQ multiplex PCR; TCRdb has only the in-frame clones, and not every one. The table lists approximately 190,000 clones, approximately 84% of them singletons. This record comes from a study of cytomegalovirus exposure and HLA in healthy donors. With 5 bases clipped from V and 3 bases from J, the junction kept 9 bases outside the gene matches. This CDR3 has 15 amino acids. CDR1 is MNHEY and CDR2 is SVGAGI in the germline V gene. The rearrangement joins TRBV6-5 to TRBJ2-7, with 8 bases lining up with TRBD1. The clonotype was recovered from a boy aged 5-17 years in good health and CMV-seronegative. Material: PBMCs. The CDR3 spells CASSLTGTGIYEQYF. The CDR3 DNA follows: TGTGCCAGCAGTCTCACCGGGACAGGCATCTACGAGCAGTACTTC.